The sequence of this T cell receptor beta chain was determined in a study of B cell selection in AIRE deficiency (dated by TCRdb to the late 2010s). In terms of the full investigation: A comparison of TCRbeta repertoires of sorted blood CD4+ conventional T cells and regulatory T cells was made between AIRE-deficient patients and healthy controls. The TCR-sequenced cohort comprised roughly 5 AIRE-deficient APECED patients and roughly 5 healthy control donors.

For sorting, conventional CD4 T cells were defined as CD4+CD127+ cells. The control samples were obtained from healthy donors who were not related to the patients. A FACSAria flow cytometer was used to sort the Tconv and Treg cells intended for TCRbeta sequencing. The sorted cells went into 5-ml round-bottom polystyrene tubes, and the dry cell pellets were then frozen at -80 degrees C until sequencing. Taken from the germline V gene, the CDR1 and CDR2 loops are SGHVS and FNYEAQ. Inclusive of the bounding cysteine and phenylalanine, the CDR3 is 16 residues long. This entry keeps only the CDR3 DNA: 48 bases, framed from base 1. V loses 5 bases, J loses 0 bases, and the germline ends lie 13 bases apart. Beyond this particular receptor, the publication reports: Among around 3,500 shared Treg TCRbeta sequences, approximately 32% were found to be shared only among healthy donors and approximately 9% only among patients, suggesting that Treg selection is less efficient in the absence of AIRE. Only TCRbeta chains were sequenced; around a third of shared healthy-donor Treg sequences also occurred in healthy Tconv, possibly because of differing TCRalpha chains. Tconv and Treg cells from AIRE-deficient patients showed TCRBV gene usage, CDR3 length and TCR diversity similar to those of healthy donors. Shared Treg sequences had shorter CDR3s, reflecting a bias toward rearrangements with few non-templated nucleotide insertions. Around a third of the Treg TCRbeta sequences shared among healthy donors were found in patient Tconv cells, which suggests that Treg-biased clones were diverted into the Tconv compartment.

Turning to this clone: Its antigen target is currently unknown. Base-call qualities are not available, and no considerably larger clone is one nucleotide away.

TCRbeta chain sequencing was performed with the immunoSEQ platform. On the study's bioinformatics: When conventional T cell repertoires were pooled, patients gave roughly 110,000 distinct in-frame TCRbeta sequences, while healthy donors gave approximately 130,000. Treg TCRbeta sequences found in two or more individuals were classed as public, and these public Treg TCRbeta sequences were then looked for in Tconv repertoires. Differences between groups were assessed using Mann-Whitney U tests with Bonferroni-Dunn correction in GraphPad Prism 7.03. Held by TCRdb, this immuneACCESS table contains in-frame sequences only and omits some clones. Under half of the omission traces to an unresolved V gene where checked; the cause of the rest is unknown. Clone size and the V and J calls come from that table; the DNA yielded D and trimming. For this sample the table gives about 25,000 clones, of which 95% to 96% were detected only once. The ten largest clones add up to roughly 0.25% of the sample.

Recombination joined TRBV7-6 with TRBJ2-2, with TRBD2 tentatively as D gene (5 bases match). The sequenced sample was CD4+CD127+ conventional T cells sorted from PBMCs. This receptor was taken from a human donor in good health. The DNA sequence follows: TGTGCCAGCAGCCGGGGAAGCTCACCGAACACCGGGGAGCTGTTTTTT. The encoded protein is CASSRGSSPNTGELFF.